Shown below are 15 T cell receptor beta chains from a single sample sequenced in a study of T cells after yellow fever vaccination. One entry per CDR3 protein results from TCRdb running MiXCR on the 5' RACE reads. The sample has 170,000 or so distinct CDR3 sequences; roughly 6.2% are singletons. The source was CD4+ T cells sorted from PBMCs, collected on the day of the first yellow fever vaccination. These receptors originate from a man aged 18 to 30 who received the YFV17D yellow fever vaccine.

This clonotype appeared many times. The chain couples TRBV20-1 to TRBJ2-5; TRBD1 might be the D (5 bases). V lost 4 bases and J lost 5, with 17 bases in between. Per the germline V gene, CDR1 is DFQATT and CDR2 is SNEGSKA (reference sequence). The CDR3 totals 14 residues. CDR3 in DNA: TGCAGTGCTACGAAGCCCCAGGGAAAGGAGACCCAGTACTTC. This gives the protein CSATKPQGKETQYF.

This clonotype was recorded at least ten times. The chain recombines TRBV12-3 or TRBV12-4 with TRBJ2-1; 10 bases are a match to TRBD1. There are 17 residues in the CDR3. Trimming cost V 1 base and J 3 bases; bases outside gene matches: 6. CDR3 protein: CASSLGVRDRGYNEQFF. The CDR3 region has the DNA TGTGCCAGCAGTTTAGGAGTAAGGGACAGGGGCTACAATGAGCAGTTCTTC.

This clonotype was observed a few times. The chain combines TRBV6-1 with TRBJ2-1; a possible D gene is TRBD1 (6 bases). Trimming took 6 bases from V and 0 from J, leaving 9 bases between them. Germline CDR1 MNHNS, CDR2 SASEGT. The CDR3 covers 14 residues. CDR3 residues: CASSDRSSYNEQFF. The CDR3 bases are TGTGCCAGCAGCGACAGGAGCTCCTACAATGAGCAGTTCTTC.

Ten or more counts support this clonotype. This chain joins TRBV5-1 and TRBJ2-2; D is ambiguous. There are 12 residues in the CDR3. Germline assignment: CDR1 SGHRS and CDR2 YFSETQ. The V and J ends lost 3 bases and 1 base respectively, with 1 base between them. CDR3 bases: TGCGCCAGCAGCTGGAACACCGGGGAGCTGTTTTTT. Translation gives CASSWNTGELFF.

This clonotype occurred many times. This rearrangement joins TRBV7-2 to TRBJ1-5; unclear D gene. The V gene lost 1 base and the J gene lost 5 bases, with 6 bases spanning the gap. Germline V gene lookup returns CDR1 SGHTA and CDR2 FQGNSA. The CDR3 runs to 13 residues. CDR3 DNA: TGTGCCAGCAGCTTAGGGGAAGATCAGCCCCAGCATTTT. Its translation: CASSLGEDQPQHF.

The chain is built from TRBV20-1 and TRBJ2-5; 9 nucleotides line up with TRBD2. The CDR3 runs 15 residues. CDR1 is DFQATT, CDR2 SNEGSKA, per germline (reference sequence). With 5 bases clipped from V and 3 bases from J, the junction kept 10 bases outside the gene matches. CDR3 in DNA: TGCAGTGCTCCCGGGAGCGGGGGGCGGAAAGAGACCCAGTACTTC. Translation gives CSAPGSGGRKETQYF.

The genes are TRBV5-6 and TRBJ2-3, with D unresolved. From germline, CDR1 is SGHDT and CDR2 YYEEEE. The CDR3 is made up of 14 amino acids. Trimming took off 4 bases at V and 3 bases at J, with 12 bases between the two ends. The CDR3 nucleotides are TGTGCCAGCAGCCCCCCGTGGGATACAGATACGCAGTATTTT. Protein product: CASSPPWDTDTQYF.

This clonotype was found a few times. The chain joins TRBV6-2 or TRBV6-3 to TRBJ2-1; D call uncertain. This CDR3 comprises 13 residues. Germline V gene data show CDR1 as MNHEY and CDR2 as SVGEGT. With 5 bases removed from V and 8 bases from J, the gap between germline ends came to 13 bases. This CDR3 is CASSPHYLDEQFF. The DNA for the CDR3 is TGTGCCAGCAGTCCCCATTACCTCGATGAGCAGTTCTTC.

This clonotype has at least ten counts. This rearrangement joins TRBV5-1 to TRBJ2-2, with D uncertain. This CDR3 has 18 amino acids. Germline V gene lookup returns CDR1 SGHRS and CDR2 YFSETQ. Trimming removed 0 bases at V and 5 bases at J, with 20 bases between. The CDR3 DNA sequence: TGCGCCAGCAGCTTGGGATTGCTGGGAAGAATTCGAACCGGGGAGCTGTTTTTT. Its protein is CASSLGLLGRIRTGELFF.

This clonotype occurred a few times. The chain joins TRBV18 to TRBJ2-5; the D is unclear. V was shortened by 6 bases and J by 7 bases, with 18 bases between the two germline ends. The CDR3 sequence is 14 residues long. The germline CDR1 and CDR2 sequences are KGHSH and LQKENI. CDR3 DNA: TGTGCCAGCTCGCCAACAGTGCCCGTCGGGACCCAGTACTTC. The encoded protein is CASSPTVPVGTQYF.

The CDR3 coding sequence is TGCGCCAGCAGCTCGGGGTCGGACAGTGGGCAAGCTTTCTTT. It is translated as CASSSGSDSGQAFF. V is TRBV5-1 and J is TRBJ1-1, with D tentatively TRBD1 (6 bases). The germline CDR1 and CDR2 sequences are SGHRS and YFSETQ. The length of the CDR3 is 14 residues. V was clipped by 3 bases and J by 9 bases, with 18 bases between them.

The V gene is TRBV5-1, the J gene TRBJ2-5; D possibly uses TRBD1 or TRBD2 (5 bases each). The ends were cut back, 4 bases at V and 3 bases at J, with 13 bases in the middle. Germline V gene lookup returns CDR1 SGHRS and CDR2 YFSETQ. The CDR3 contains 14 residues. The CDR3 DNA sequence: TGCGCCAGCAGCCGCGAGGGGTACAAAGAGACCCAGTACTTC. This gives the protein CASSREGYKETQYF.

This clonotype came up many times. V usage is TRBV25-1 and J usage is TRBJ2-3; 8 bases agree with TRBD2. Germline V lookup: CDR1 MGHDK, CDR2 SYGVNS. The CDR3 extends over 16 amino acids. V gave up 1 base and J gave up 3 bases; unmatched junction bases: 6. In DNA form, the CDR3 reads TGTGCCAGCAGTGAATCACGGCGGGGGGTAACAGATACGCAGTATTTT. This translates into CASSESRRGVTDTQYF. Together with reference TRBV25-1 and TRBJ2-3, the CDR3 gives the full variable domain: EADIYQTPRYLVIGTGKKITLECSQTMGHDKMYWYQQDPGMELHLIHYSYGVNSTEKGDLSSESTVSRIRTEHFPLTLESARPSHTSQYLCASSESRRGVTDTQYFGPGTRLTVL.

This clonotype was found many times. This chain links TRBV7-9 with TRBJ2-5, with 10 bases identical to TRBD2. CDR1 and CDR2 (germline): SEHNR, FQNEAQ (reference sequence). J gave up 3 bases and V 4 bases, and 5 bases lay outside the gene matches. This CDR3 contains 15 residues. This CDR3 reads CASSSWTSGEETQYF. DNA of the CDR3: TGTGCCAGCAGCTCCTGGACTAGCGGAGAAGAGACCCAGTACTTC.

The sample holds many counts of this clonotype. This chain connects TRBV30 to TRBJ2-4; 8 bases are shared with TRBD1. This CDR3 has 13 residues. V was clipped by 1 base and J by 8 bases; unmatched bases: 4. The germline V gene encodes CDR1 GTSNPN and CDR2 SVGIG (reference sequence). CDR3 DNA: TGTGCCTGGAGTGCAGGGGGCAGGGACATTCAGTACTTC. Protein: CAWSAGGRDIQYF.